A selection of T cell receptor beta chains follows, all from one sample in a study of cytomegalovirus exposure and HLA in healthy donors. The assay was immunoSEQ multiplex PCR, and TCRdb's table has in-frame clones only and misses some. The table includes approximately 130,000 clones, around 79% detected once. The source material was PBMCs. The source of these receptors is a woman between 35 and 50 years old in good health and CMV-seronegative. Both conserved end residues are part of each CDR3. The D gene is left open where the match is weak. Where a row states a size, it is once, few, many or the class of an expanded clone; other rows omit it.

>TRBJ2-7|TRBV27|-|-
CASTRAESYEQYF
TGTGCCAGCACAAGAGCGGAGTCCTACGAGCAGTACTTC
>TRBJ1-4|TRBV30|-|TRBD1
CAWATGDKGEKLFF
TGTGCCTGGGCGACAGGGGATAAGGGTGAAAAACTGTTTTTT
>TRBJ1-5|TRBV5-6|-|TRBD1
CASSTGQGSNQPQHF
TGTGCCAGCAGCACAGGACAGGGAAGCAATCAGCCCCAGCATTTT
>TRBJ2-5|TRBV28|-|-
CASSQEKTQYF
TGTGCCAGCAGCCAGGAAAAGACCCAGTACTTC
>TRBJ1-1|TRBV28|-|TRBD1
CASSSGTGGVSHQAFF
TGTGCCAGCAGTTCCGGGACAGGGGGTGTCAGCCACCAAGCTTTCTTT
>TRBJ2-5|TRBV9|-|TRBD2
CASSVSTQRGGQETQYF
TGTGCCAGCAGCGTCTCAACCCAGCGGGGGGGCCAAGAGACCCAGTACTTC
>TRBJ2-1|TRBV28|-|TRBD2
CASSYPRGGWEQFF
TGTGCCAGCAGTTACCCTCGGGGGGGTTGGGAGCAGTTCTTC
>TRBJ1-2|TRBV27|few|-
CASSARQVPYGYTF
TGTGCCAGCAGTGCCCGACAGGTTCCCTATGGCTACACCTTC
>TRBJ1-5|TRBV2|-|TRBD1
CASSDHRGMGNQPQHF
TGTGCCAGCAGTGATCACAGGGGAATGGGCAATCAGCCCCAGCATTTT
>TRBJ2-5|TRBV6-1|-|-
CASSEALGGAEETQYF
TGTGCCAGCAGTGAAGCGCTTGGGGGCGCTGAAGAGACCCAGTACTTC
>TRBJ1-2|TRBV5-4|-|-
CASSLTPRGGYTF
TGTGCCAGCAGCTTGACCCCACGGGGTGGCTACACCTTC
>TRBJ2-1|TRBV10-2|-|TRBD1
CASTTWGQGHQGERFF
TGCGCCAGCACCACATGGGGACAGGGTCATCAGGGTGAGCGGTTCTTC
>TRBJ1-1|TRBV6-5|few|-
CASSYFSGTLWTEAFF
TGTGCCAGCAGTTACTTCTCCGGGACACTCTGGACTGAAGCTTTCTTT
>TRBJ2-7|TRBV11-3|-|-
CASSLGAGATYEQYF
TGTGCCAGCAGCTTAGGGGCAGGCGCTACCTACGAGCAGTACTTC
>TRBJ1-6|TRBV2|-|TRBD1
CASSDRTGGNSPLHF
TGTGCCAGCAGTGATCGGACAGGGGGAAATTCACCCCTCCACTTT
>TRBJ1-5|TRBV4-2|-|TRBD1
CASSPGQLYSNQPQHF
TGTGCCAGCAGCCCGGGACAGTTATATAGCAATCAGCCCCAGCATTTT
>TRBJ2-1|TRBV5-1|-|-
CASSLVSSIYNEQFF
TGCGCCAGCAGCTTGGTATCTAGCATCTACAATGAGCAGTTCTTC
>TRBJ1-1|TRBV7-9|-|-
CASSFDTGLEAFF
TGTGCCAGCAGCTTTGACACGGGACTTGAAGCTTTCTTT
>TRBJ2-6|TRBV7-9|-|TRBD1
CASSWTGAVSGANVLTF
TGTGCCAGCAGCTGGACAGGGGCGGTATCTGGGGCCAACGTCCTGACTTTC
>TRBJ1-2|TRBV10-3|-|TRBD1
CAIRGDRGNGNGYTF
TGTGCCATCCGGGGGGACAGGGGGAATGGAAATGGCTACACCTTC
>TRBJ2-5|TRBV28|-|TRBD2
CASSPSGGAWEETQYF
TGTGCCAGCAGTCCAAGCGGGGGGGCCTGGGAAGAGACCCAGTACTTC
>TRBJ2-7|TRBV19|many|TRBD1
CASSGQGAEQYF
TGTGCCAGTAGCGGACAGGGAGCCGAGCAGTACTTC
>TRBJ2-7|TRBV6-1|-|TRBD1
CASSEQGQALYEQYF
TGTGCCAGCAGTGAACAAGGACAGGCACTTTACGAGCAGTACTTC
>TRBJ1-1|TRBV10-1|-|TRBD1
CASRQGMNTEAFF
TGCGCCAGCAGACAGGGGATGAACACTGAAGCTTTCTTT
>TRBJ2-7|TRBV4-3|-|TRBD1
CASSQDRGLVSYEQYF
TGCGCCAGCAGCCAAGACAGGGGGCTCGTATCCTACGAGCAGTACTTC
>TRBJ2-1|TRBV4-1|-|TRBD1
CASSPGQGMRNEQFF
TGCGCCAGCAGCCCTGGACAGGGGATGAGAAATGAGCAGTTCTTC
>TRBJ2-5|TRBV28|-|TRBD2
CASSLSLSGGAGETQYF
TGTGCCAGCAGTTTATCTCTTAGCGGGGGGGCCGGAGAGACCCAGTACTTC
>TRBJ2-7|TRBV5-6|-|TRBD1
CASSLFRDSSYEQYF
TGTGCCAGCAGCTTGTTCCGGGACAGCTCCTACGAGCAGTACTTC
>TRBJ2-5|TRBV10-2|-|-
CASNDRNRETQYF
TGCGCCAGCAACGATAGGAACAGGGAGACCCAGTACTTC
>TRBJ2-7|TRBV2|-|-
CATETVSYEQYF
TGTGCCACTGAGACAGTCTCCTACGAGCAGTACTTC
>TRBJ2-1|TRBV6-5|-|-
CASSYGAGDPYNEQFF
TGTGCCAGCAGTTACGGAGCAGGGGACCCATACAATGAGCAGTTCTTC
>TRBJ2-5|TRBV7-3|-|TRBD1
CASSLKQGARETQYF
TGTGCCAGCAGCTTAAAACAGGGGGCGAGAGAGACCCAGTACTTC
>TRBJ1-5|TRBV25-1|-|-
CASSERDSNSNQPQHF
TGTGCCAGCAGTGAGCGAGACAGTAATAGCAATCAGCCCCAGCATTTT
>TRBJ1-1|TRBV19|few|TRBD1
CASSRRAGGSWNTEAFF
TGTGCCAGTAGCAGAAGGGCAGGGGGATCCTGGAACACTGAAGCTTTCTTT
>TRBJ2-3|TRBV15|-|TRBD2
CATSRPPLAQDSDTQYF
TGTGCCACCAGCAGACCCCCACTAGCGCAGGACTCAGATACGCAGTATTTT
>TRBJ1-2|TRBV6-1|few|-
CASSDRVRYGYTF
TGTGCCAGCAGTGATCGGGTTAGGTATGGCTACACCTTC
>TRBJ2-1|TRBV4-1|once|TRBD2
CASSHLRRLAGRNEQFF
TGCGCCAGCAGCCACCTTAGAAGGCTAGCGGGGCGCAATGAGCAGTTCTTC
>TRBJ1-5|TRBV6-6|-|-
CASSYANQPQHF
TGTGCCAGCAGTTACGCGAATCAGCCCCAGCATTTT
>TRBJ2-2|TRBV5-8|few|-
CASSLERTGELFF
TGTGCCAGCAGCTTGGAACGGACCGGGGAGCTGTTTTTT
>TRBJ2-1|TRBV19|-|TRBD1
CASIPDRSSYNEQFF
TGTGCCAGTATCCCGGACAGGAGCTCCTACAATGAGCAGTTCTTC
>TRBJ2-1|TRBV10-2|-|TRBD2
CASKGLAGGSSYNEQFF
TGCGCCAGCAAGGGACTAGCGGGGGGGAGCTCCTACAATGAGCAGTTCTTC
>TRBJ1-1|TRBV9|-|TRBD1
CASSGQGLTTEAFF
TGTGCCAGCAGCGGACAGGGGCTAACCACTGAAGCTTTCTTT
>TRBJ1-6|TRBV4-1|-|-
CASSQAMGSYSPLHF
TGCGCCAGCAGCCAAGCTATGGGGAGTTATTCACCCCTCCACTTT
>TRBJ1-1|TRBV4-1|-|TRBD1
CASSQGTGRPEAFF
TGCGCCAGCAGCCAAGGGACAGGGAGACCTGAAGCTTTCTTT
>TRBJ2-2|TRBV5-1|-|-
CASSFLQETGELFF
TGCGCCAGCAGCTTTTTACAGGAAACCGGGGAGCTGTTTTTT
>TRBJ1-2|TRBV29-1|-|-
CSIWGGDDYGYTF
TGCAGCATATGGGGCGGGGATGACTATGGCTACACCTTC
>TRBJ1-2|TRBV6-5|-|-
CASSYRDTYYGYTF
TGTGCCAGCAGTTACCGGGACACCTACTATGGCTACACCTTC
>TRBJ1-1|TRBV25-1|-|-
CASRGLPNTEAFF
TGTGCCAGCAGGGGGCTGCCGAACACTGAAGCTTTCTTT
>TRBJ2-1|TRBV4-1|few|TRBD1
CASSQAPGQGNSYNEQFF
TGCGCCAGCAGCCAAGCACCGGGACAGGGGAACTCCTACAATGAGCAGTTCTTC
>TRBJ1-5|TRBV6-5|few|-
CASSASQEGNQPQHF
TGTGCCAGCAGTGCCAGCCAAGAGGGCAATCAGCCCCAGCATTTT
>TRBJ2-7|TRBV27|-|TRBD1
CASRPQGVSYEQYF
TGTGCCAGCAGACCCCAGGGGGTCTCCTACGAGCAGTACTTC